Following are 21 T cell receptor beta chains from one sample sequenced in a study of immune heterogeneity within non-small cell lung tumors. TCR beta CDR3 amplification used multiplex PCR with 32 V and 13 J primers. TCRdb processed the multiplex PCR reads anew with MiXCR; each CDR3 protein has one entry. The table has roughly 4,700 distinct CDR3 sequences, 30% to 40% seen once; the top ten hold 20% to 25%. As template, the study used bulk tumor genomic DNA at roughly 600 ng per sample. Surgeons took several biopsies per primary tumor, spaced far apart, during surgery. Patients underwent curative surgery for untreated, newly diagnosed non-small cell lung cancer. The sequencing sample was made of lung tumor tissue. Receptors were obtained from a woman between 45 and 60 years old with non-small cell lung cancer.

The genes are TRBV6-2 or TRBV6-3 and TRBJ1-2; 7 bases match TRBD1. The CDR3 has 15 residues. Trimming removed 4 bases from V and 1 base from J; junction bases left unmatched: 6. Germline lookup yields CDR1 MNHEY and CDR2 SVGEGT. The CDR3 region is CASSLGQTLNYGYTF. CDR3 nucleotide sequence: TGTGCCAGCAGTTTGGGACAGACACTTAACTATGGCTACACCTTC.

The sample holds a few counts of this clonotype. One end of the junction does not line up with germline, which may come from a read error. The CDR3: CASSGKSGTSGRRLLF. CDR3 sequence (DNA): TGTGCCAGCAGTGGCAAGTCCGGGACTAGCGGGCGTCGGCTGCTTTTT. The V and J genes are TRBV12-3 or TRBV12-4 and TRBJ2-2, with 12 bases lining up with TRBD2. The CDR3 length is 16 residues.

A note on this clonotype: Sequence at one end of the junction differs from germline and may be a read error. The gene calls are TRBV7-3 and TRBJ2-5; D is possibly TRBD1 (6 bases). The CDR3 is made up of 14 amino acids. Per the germline V gene, CDR1 is SGHTA and CDR2 is FQGTGA. The CDR3 DNA is TGTGCCAGAAGCTTAGGACAGATACAAGAGACCCAGTACTTC. It translates to CARSLGQIQETQYF.

Sample share makes this clonotype medium-sized. The rearrangement joins TRBV6-1 to TRBJ2-7; D possibly corresponds to TRBD2 (7 bases). The V end was cut by 3 bases, the J end by 6 bases, with 18 bases between. Germline CDR1 and CDR2: MNHNS and SASEGT. This CDR3 has 15 amino acids. This CDR3 is CASSDGAGETGEQYF. The CDR3 DNA reads TGTGCCAGCAGTGATGGGGCGGGAGAGACAGGCGAGCAGTACTTC.

This clonotype is medium-sized by share. The genes are TRBV28 and TRBJ1-5; 8 bases line up with TRBD1. The CDR3 covers 16 residues. Per the germline V gene, CDR1 is MDHEN and CDR2 is SYDVKM. Losses at the gene ends were 0 bases for V and 1 base for J; bases not matched to a gene: 2. This CDR3 reads CASSLWGTGSNQPQHF. CDR3 nucleotide sequence: TGTGCCAGCAGTTTATGGGGGACAGGCAGCAATCAGCCCCAGCATTTT.

This clonotype qualifies as medium-sized. The gene calls are TRBV4-1 and TRBJ1-1; D ambiguous. This CDR3 has 14 residues. V lost 0 bases to trimming and J lost 1 base, with 6 bases between them. The germline V gene has CDR1 MGHRA and CDR2 YSYEKL. CDR3 nucleotides: TGCGCCAGCAGCCAAGATGCAGGGAACACTGAAGCTTTCTTT. As protein: CASSQDAGNTEAFF.

Concerning this clonotype: A much bigger clone sits one base away, suggesting this may be a read error. This chain uses TRBV4-2 with TRBJ2-7; 11 positions agree with TRBD2. V lost 2 bases, J lost 3 bases, and 9 bases stayed unmatched. The CDR3 has 17 residues. Germline values: CDR1 LGHNA, CDR2 YNFKEQ. CDR3 loop: CASSQYPLLAGDYEQYF. As DNA, the CDR3 is TGTGCCAGCAGCCAATATCCCCTACTAGCGGGAGACTACGAGCAGTACTTC.

The chain uses TRBV20-1 and TRBJ2-4, with D perhaps TRBD2 (7 bases). The CDR3 covers 19 residues. V shed 4 bases and J shed 0 bases, with 25 bases lying between them. Germline CDR1 reads DFQATT; CDR2 reads SNEGSKA (reference sequence). The CDR3 nucleotides are TGCAGTGCTATCCCCCTAGAGGGGAGGGGGGGTTTAGCCAAAAACATTCAGTACTTC. Protein sequence: CSAIPLEGRGGLAKNIQYF.

This chain uses TRBV2 with TRBJ2-3; 12 bases map to TRBD1. Germline CDR1 SNHLY, CDR2 FYNNEI. The CDR3 sequence is 15 residues long. V was pared by 10 bases and J by 5 bases, with 10 bases of the junction left unmatched. The CDR3 DNA reads as TGTGCCACCCACGCGGGACAGGGGGCTGGAGATACGCAGTATTTT. It encodes CATHAGQGAGDTQYF.

This chain uses TRBV6-2 or TRBV6-3 with TRBJ2-7; TRBD1 matches 9 bases. CDR1 and CDR2 from the germline V gene are MNHEY and SVGEGT. V shed 6 bases, J shed 4 bases, and the junction held 1 base outside the gene matches. The CDR3 loop spans 12 amino acids. The CDR3 DNA sequence: TGTGCCAGCAGGGGACAGGGATACGAGCAGTACTTC. Translated, it gives CASRGQGYEQYF.

A single count supports this clonotype. This chain joins TRBV6-1 and TRBJ1-1, with D tentatively TRBD1 (5 bases). This CDR3 is 11 amino acids long. CDR1 is MNHNS and CDR2 is SASEGT in the germline V gene. The ends were cut back, 6 bases at V and 8 bases at J, with 10 bases in the middle. This chain's CDR3 is CASSRDGEAFF. Here the CDR3 DNA reads TGTGCCAGCAGCCGGGACGGAGAAGCTTTCTTT.

For this clonotype: Since a much larger clone is just one base distant, this may be a read error. The J gene is TRBJ1-6, the V gene TRBV6-2 or TRBV6-3; TRBD1 aligns across 8 bases. The CDR3 is made up of 15 amino acids. V shed 2 bases and J 11 bases; nucleotides not matched to a gene: 8. From germline, CDR1 is MNHEY and CDR2 SVGEGT. In nucleotides, the CDR3 is TGTGCCAGCAGTTACACGACAGGGGTCGATCCACCCCTCCACTTT. This gives the protein CASSYTTGVDPPLHF.

This chain uses TRBV20-1 with TRBJ2-5; the D is unclear. CDR1 is DFQATT and CDR2 is SNEGSKA in the germline V gene (reference sequence). This CDR3 has 13 residues. Between the trimmed V and J ends, which lost 0 bases and 2 bases, there was a span of 7 bases. The CDR3 region has the DNA TGCAGTGCTAGAGAGGACCTTCAAGAGACCCAGTACTTC. Amino acid sequence: CSAREDLQETQYF.

The chain links TRBV20-1 to TRBJ2-7; 7 nucleotides match TRBD1. With V trimmed by 4 bases and J by 5 bases, 11 bases remained unmatched. This CDR3 spans 14 amino acids. Per the germline V gene, CDR1 is DFQATT and CDR2 is SNEGSKA (reference sequence). Written as DNA, the CDR3 is TGCAGTGCTAAAACAACAGACAGGGCCGACGAGCAGTACTTC. It translates to CSAKTTDRADEQYF.

For this clonotype: A much larger clone differs from this one at a single base, so this may be a read error. This chain links TRBV12-3 or TRBV12-4 with TRBJ2-1; no clear D. This CDR3 spans 14 amino acids. The DNA of the CDR3 is TGTGCCAGAAGTTTACGAGGAGAAAACAATGAGCAGTTCTTC. It codes for CARSLRGENNEQFF.

This clonotype appeared once. A clone one base away is much larger, so this may be a read error. The chain employs TRBV19 and TRBJ2-2; D gene uncertain. V was cut by 10 bases and J by 0 bases, with 21 bases left in between. This CDR3 has 17 residues. Germline V CDR1 and CDR2: LNHDA, SQIVND (reference sequence). CDR3 in amino acids: CATQATRRMANTGELFF. The CDR3, as DNA: TGTGCCACTCAAGCGACCCGGCGGATGGCGAACACCGGGGAGCTGTTTTTT.

Within the sample, this clonotype is medium-sized (0.01 to 0.1%). The chain has TRBV27 and TRBJ1-1; D is undetermined. Looked up from germline, CDR1 is MNHEY and CDR2 is SMNVEV (reference sequence). This CDR3 has 15 residues. The V and J ends lost 5 bases and 3 bases respectively, with 16 bases between them. Here the CDR3 reads CASSPLMGRDTEAFF. The CDR3 nucleotides read TGTGCCAGCAGTCCGCTAATGGGGAGGGACACTGAAGCTTTCTTT.

The table lists this clonotype with a few counts. This sequence joins TRBV6-5 and TRBJ2-5, with D hard to call. The CDR3 is 14 amino acids. The germline V gene has CDR1 MNHEY and CDR2 SVGAGI. The ends were cut back, 7 bases at V and 0 bases at J, with 12 bases in the middle. For the CDR3, the DNA is TGTGCCAGCATTAGGGTGGGGTACCAAGAGACCCAGTACTTC. This codes for CASIRVGYQETQYF.

This clonotype showed up just a few times. As DNA, the CDR3 is TGTGCCAGCAGCCTTGGACAGGGAACCTCACCCCTCCACTTT. It translates to CASSLGQGTSPLHF. This chain links TRBV5-6 with TRBJ1-6; 8 nucleotides agree with TRBD1. The germline V gene has CDR1 SGHDT and CDR2 YYEEEE. Unmatched junction bases numbered 7, after V lost 4 bases and J lost 10 bases. The length of the CDR3 is 14 residues. Using reference TRBV5-6 and TRBJ1-6 for the parts outside the CDR3, the full variable domain is DAGVTQSPTHLIKTRGQQVTLRCSPKSGHDTVSWYQQALGQGPQFIFQYYEEEERQRGNFPDRFSGHQFPNYSSELNVNALLLGDSALYLCASSLGQGTSPLHFGNGTRLTVT.

Remarks on this clonotype: A read error may explain this, as a much larger clone is one base away. Written as DNA, the CDR3 is TGTGCCAGCAGTACCCACAGTGACAGCTCCTACAATGAGCAGTTCTTC. Amino acid sequence: CASSTHSDSSYNEQFF. The genes are TRBV6-2 or TRBV6-3 and TRBJ2-1; maybe TRBD1 (5 bases). Germline CDR1 is MNHEY and CDR2 is SVGEGT. CDR3 length equals 16 residues. With 5 bases removed from V and 0 bases from J, the gap between germline ends came to 14 bases.

By sample share, this clonotype is medium-sized. The J gene is TRBJ1-6, the V gene TRBV20-1, with 8 positions matching TRBD1. This CDR3 spans 18 amino acids. The germline CDR1 and CDR2 sequences are DFQATT and SNEGSKA (reference sequence). J lost 6 bases, V lost 3 bases, and 16 bases had no gene match. CDR3 DNA sequence: TGCAGTGCTAGGGGAGGCGCAGGGGGCTTGGGAGGTAATTCACCCCTCCACTTT. The encoded protein is CSARGGAGGLGGNSPLHF.